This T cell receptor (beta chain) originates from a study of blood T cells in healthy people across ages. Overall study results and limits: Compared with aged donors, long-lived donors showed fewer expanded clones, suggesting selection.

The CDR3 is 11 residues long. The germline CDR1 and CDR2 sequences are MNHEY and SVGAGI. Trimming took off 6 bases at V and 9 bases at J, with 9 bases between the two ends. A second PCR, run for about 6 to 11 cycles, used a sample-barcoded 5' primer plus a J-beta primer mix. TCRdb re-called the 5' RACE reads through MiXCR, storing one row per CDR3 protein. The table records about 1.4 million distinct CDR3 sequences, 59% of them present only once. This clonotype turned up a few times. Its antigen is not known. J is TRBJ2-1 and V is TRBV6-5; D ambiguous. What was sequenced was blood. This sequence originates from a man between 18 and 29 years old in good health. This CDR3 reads CASRGSIEQFF. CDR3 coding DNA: TGTGCCAGCAGAGGGTCGATTGAGCAGTTCTTC.